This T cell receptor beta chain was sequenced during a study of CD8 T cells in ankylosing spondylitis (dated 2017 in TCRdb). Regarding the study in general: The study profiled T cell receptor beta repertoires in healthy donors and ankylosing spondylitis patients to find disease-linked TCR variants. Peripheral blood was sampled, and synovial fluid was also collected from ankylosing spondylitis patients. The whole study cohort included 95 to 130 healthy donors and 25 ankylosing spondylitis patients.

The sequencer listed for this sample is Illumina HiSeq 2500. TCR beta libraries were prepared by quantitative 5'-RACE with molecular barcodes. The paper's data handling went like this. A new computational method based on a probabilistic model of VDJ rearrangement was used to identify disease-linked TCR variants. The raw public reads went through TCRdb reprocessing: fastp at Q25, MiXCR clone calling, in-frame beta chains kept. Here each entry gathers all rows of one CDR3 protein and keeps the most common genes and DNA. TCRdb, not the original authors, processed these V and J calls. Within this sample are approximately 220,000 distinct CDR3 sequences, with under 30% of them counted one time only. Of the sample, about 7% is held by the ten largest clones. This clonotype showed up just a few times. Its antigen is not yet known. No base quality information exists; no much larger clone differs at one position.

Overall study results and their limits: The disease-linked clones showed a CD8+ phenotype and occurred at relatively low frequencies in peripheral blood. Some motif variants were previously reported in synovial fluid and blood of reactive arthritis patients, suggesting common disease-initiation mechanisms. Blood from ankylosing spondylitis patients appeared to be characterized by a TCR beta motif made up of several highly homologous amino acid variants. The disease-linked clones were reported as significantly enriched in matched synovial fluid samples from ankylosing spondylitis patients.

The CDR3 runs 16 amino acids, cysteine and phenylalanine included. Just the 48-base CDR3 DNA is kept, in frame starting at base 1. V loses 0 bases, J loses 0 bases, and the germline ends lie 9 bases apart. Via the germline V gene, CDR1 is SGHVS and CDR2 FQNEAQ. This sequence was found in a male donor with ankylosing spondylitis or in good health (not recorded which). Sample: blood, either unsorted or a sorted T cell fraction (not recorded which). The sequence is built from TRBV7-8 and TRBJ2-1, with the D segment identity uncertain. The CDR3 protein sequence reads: CASSLATANSYNEQFF. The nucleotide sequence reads TGTGCCAGCAGCTTAGCTACGGCGAACTCCTACAATGAGCAGTTCTTC.